This T cell receptor (beta chain) was captured in a study of Ad26.COV2.S vaccination and SARS-CoV-2 variants. Whole-study context: This donor came from the COV1001 trial of Ad26.COV2.S. Dosing was one shot or two shots 56 days apart.

Germline CDR1 KGHSH, CDR2 LQKENI. The trim removed 6 bases at V and 2 bases at J, leaving 0 bases unmatched. The CDR3 has 13 residues. Generated by immunoSEQ multiplex PCR, the TCRdb table keeps only in-frame clones and is missing some. The table lists about 440,000 clones, about 92% of them singletons. Whole-study findings and limits: Substantial response breadth was reportedly seen for spike-specific CD8+ and CD4+ T cells after vaccination.

Turning to this clone: Its antigen remains unidentified.

Stated treatment: 15 to 20 received Ad26.COV2.S at low or high dose, single or two shots; about five received placebo; per-sample allocation not given. Specimen acquisition occurred on day 63 following the initial vaccine or placebo injection. The material sequenced was peripheral blood, taken in a trial of Ad26.COV2.S vaccine versus placebo. This TCR came from a person aged 18 to 59 who received the Ad26.COV2.S COVID-19 vaccine or a placebo. This chain connects TRBV18 to TRBJ1-5; the match to TRBD1 covers 8 bases. CDR3 nucleotide sequence: TGTGCCAGCTCGGGACAGGGCAATCAGCCCCAGCATTTT. It is translated as CASSGQGNQPQHF.